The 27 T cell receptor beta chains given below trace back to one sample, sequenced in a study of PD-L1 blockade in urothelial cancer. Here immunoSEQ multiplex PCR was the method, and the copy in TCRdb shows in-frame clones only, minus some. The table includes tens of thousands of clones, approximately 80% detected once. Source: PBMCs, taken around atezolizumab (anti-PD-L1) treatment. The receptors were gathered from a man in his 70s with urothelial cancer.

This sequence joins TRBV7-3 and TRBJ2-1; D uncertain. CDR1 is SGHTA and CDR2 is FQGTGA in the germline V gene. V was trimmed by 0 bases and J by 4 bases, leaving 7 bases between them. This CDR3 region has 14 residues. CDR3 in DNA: TGTGCCAGCAGCTTAACGTCCAGTTACAATGAGCAGTTCTTC. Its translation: CASSLTSSYNEQFF.

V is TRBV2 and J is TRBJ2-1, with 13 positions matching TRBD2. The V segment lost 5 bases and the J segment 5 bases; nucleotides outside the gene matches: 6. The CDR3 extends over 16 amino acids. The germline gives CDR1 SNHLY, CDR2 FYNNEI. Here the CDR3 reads CASSPRLAGGDNEQFF. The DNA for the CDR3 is TGTGCCAGCAGTCCCCGACTAGCGGGAGGAGACAATGAGCAGTTCTTC.

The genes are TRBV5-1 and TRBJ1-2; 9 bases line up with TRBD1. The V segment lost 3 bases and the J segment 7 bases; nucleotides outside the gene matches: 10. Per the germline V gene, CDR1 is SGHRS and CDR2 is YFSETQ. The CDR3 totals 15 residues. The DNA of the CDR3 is TGCGCCAGCAGCTCTGGGGACAGGGATATGGGTGGCTACACCTTC. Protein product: CASSSGDRDMGGYTF.

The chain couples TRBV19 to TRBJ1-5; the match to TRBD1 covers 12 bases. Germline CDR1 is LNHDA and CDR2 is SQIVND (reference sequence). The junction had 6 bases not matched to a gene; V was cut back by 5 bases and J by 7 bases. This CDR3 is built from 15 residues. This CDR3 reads CASSGTGGAGQPQHF. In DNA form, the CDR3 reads TGTGCCAGTAGTGGGACAGGGGGCGCCGGACAGCCCCAGCATTTT.

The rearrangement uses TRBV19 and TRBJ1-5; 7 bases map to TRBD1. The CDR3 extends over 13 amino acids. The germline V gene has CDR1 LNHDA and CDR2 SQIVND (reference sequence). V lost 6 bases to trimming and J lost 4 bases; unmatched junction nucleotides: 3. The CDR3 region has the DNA TGTGCCAGTAGGGGACAGCTGAATCAGCCCCAGCATTTT. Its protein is CASRGQLNQPQHF.

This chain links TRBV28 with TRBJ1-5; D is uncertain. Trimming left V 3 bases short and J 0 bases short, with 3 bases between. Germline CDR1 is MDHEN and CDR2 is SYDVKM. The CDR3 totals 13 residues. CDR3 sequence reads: CASSFSSNQPQHF. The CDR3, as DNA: TGTGCCAGCAGTTTCTCTAGCAATCAGCCCCAGCATTTT. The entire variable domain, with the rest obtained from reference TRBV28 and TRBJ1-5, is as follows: DVKVTQSSRYLVKRTGEKVFLECVQDMDHENMFWYRQDPGLGLRLIYFSYDVKMKEKGDIPEGYSVSREKKERFSLILESASTNQTSMYLCASSFSSNQPQHFGDGTRLSIL.

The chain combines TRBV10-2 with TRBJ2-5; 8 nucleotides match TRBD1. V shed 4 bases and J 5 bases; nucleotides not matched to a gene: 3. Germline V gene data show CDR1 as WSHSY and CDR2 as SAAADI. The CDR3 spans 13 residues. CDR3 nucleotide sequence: TGCGCCAGCAGTGCGACAGGGGCCGAGACCCAGTACTTC. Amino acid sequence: CASSATGAETQYF.

Written as DNA, the CDR3 is TGTGCCAGCAGCTCGGGACTAGCGGGAGGGGATGAGCAGTTCTTC. It is translated as CASSSGLAGGDEQFF. The chain uses TRBV7-9 and TRBJ2-1, with 16 bases aligning to TRBD2. V was clipped by 4 bases and J by 8 bases; unmatched bases: 2. The CDR3 runs 15 residues. CDR1 SEHNR and CDR2 FQNEAQ come from the germline V gene (reference sequence).

The CDR3 sequence: CASSLILAGAGANVLTF. CDR3 in DNA: TGCGCCAGCAGCTTGATACTAGCGGGAGCTGGGGCCAACGTCCTGACTTTC. The chain combines TRBV5-1 with TRBJ2-6; 11 positions agree with TRBD2. Germline CDR1 and CDR2: SGHRS and YFSETQ. The CDR3 is 17 residues long. V lost 1 base, J lost 2 bases, and 2 bases stayed unmatched.

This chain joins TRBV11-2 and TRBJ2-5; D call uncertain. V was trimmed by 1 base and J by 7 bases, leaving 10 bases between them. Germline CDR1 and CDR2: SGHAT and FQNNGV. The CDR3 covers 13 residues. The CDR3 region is CASSLGRHGTQYF. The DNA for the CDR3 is TGTGCCAGCAGCTTAGGCAGACACGGGACCCAGTACTTC.

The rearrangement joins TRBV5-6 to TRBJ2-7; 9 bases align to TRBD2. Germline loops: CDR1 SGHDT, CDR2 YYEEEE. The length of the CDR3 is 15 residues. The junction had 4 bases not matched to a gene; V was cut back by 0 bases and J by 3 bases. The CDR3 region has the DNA TGTGCCAGCAGCTTGGGACTAGCGGAGTACTACGAGCAGTACTTC. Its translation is CASSLGLAEYYEQYF.

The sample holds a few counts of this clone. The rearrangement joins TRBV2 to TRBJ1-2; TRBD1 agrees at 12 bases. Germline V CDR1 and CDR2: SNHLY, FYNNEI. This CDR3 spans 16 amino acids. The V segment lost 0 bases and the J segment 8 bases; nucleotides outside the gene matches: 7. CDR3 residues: CASSEAEGQGARGYTF. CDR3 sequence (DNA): TGTGCCAGCAGTGAAGCGGAGGGACAGGGGGCGCGGGGCTACACCTTC.

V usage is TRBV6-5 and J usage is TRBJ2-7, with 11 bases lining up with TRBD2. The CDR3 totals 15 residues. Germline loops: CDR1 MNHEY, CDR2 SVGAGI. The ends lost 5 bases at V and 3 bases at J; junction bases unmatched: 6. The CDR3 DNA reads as TGTGCCAGCAGTCCTGGGACTAGCGGACGCTACGAGCAGTACTTC. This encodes CASSPGTSGRYEQYF.

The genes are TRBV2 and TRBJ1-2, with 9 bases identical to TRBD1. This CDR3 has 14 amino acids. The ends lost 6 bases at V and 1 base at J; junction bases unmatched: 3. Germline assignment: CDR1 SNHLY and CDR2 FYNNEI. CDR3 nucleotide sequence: TGTGCCAGCAGGGTGGGACAGGGTAACTATGGCTACACCTTC. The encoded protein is CASRVGQGNYGYTF.

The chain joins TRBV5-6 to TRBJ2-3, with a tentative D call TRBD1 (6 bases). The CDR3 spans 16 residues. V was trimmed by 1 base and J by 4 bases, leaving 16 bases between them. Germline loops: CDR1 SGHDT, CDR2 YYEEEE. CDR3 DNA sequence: TGTGCCAGCAGCTTGAACGGCAGGGGAGTCCCAGATACGCAGTATTTT. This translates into CASSLNGRGVPDTQYF.

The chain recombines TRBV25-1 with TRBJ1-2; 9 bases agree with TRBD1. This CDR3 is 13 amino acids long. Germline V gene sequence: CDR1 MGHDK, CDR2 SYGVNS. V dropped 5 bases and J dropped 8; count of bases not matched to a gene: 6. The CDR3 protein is CASSPDRGGGYTF. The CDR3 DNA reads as TGTGCCAGCAGTCCGGACAGGGGAGGCGGCTACACCTTC.

The CDR3 sequence: CASSPRLAGVNEQFF. For the CDR3, the DNA is TGTGCCAGCAGTCCCAGACTAGCGGGAGTCAATGAGCAGTTCTTC. The chain has TRBV27 and TRBJ2-1; 12 positions agree with TRBD2. This CDR3 region has 15 residues. V shed 5 bases, J shed 6 bases, and the junction held 5 bases outside the gene matches. Per the germline V gene, CDR1 is MNHEY and CDR2 is SMNVEV (reference sequence).

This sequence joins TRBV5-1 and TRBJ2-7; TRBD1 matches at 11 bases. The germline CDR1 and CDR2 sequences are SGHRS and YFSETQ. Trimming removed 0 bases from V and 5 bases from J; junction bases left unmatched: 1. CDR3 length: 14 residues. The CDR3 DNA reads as TGCGCCAGCAGCTTGGGGACAGGGGGCGACGAGCAGTACTTC. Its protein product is CASSLGTGGDEQYF.

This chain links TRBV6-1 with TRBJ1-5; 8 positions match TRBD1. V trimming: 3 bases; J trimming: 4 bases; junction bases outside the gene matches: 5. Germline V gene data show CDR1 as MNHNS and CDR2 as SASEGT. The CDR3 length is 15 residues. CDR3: CASSENRGVNQPQHF. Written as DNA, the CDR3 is TGTGCCAGCAGTGAGAACAGGGGGGTAAATCAGCCCCAGCATTTT.

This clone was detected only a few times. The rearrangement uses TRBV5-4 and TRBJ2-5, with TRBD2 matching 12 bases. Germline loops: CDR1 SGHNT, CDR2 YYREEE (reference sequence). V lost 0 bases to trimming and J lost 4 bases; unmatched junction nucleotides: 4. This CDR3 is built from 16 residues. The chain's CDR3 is CASSLAGLAGRETQYF. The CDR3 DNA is TGTGCCAGCAGCTTGGCAGGACTAGCGGGAAGAGAGACCCAGTACTTC.

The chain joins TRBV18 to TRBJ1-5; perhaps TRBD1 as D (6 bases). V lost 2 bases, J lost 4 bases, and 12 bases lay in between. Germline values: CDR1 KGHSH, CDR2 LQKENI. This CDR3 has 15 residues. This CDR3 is CASSPGGAGNQPQHF. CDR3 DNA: TGTGCCAGCTCACCAGGGGGCGCAGGGAATCAGCCCCAGCATTTT.

This CDR3 is CASSSPAVNTEAFF. The CDR3 nucleotides are TGTGCCAGCAGCTCACCCGCGGTGAACACTGAAGCTTTCTTT. The rearrangement links TRBV5-4 to TRBJ1-1; D call uncertain. This CDR3 spans 14 amino acids. Germline CDR1 and CDR2: SGHNT and YYREEE (reference sequence). V lost 3 bases and J 0 bases, leaving 9 bases between the germline ends.

The CDR3 spells CASNLAGGSTDTQYF. The DNA of the CDR3 is TGTGCCAGTAACCTAGCGGGAGGGAGTACAGATACGCAGTATTTT. V and J are TRBV6-1 and TRBJ2-3, with 12 bases lining up with TRBD2. V lost 9 bases, J lost 3 bases, and 7 bases stayed unmatched. The CDR3 is 15 residues long. CDR1 and CDR2 (germline): MNHNS, SASEGT.

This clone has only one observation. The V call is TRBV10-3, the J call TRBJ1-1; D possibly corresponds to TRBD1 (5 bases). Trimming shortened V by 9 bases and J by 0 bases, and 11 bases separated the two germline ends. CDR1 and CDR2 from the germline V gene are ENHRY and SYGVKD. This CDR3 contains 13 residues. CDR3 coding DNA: TGTGCCATGGGGGGAGGGTTGAACACTGAAGCTTTCTTT. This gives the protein CAMGGGLNTEAFF.

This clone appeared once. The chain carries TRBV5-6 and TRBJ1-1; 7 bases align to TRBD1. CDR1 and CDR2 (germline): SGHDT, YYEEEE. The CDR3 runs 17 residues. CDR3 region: CALLPPGTIEGTAEAFF. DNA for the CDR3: TGTGCTCTCCTACCCCCCGGGACAATAGAGGGGACAGCTGAAGCTTTCTTT.

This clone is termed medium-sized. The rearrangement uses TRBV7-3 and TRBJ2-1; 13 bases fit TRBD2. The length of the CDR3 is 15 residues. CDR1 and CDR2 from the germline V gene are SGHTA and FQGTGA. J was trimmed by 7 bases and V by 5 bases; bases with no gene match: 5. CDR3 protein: CASSLRTSGSNEQFF. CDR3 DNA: TGTGCCAGCAGCCTACGGACTAGCGGGAGTAATGAGCAGTTCTTC.

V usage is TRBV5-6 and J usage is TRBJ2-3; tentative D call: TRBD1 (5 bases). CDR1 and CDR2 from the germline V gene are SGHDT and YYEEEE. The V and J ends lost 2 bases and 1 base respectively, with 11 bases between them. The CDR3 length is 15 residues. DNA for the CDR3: TGTGCCAGCAGCTTTCAGGGTGGGGGCACAGATACGCAGTATTTT. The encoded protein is CASSFQGGGTDTQYF.